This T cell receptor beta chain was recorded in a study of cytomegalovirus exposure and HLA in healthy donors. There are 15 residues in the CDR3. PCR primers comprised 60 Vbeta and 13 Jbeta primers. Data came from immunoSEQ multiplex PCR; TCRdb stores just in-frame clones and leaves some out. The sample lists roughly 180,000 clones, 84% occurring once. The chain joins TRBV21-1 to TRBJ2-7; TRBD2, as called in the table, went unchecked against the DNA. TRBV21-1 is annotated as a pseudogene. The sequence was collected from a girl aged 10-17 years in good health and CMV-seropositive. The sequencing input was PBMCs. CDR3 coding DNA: TGTGCCAGCACCCCCCGAGCGGACGTCTCCTACGAGCAGTACTTC. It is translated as CASTPRADVSYEQYF.